This T cell receptor (beta chain) was identified in a study of T cell responses to AZD1222 COVID-19 vaccine. Sequenced by immunoSEQ multiplex PCR; TCRdb stores in-frame clones only, minus some. The profile shows around 83,000 clones, roughly nine tenths of them singletons. The length of the CDR3 is 14 residues. V gave up 0 bases and J gave up 8 bases, with 13 bases separating them. CDR1 and CDR2 (germline): SGDLS, YYNGEE. This chain uses TRBV9 with TRBJ2-3; tentative D call: TRBD2 (6 bases). This TCR derives from an adult who received the AZD1222 COVID-19 vaccine. Sample: peripheral blood, taken 28 days after the second AZD1222 dose. The CDR3 sequence: CASSVAGVGVTQYF. DNA for the CDR3: TGTGCCAGCAGCGTAGCGGGGGTCGGGGTTACGCAGTATTTT.